This TCR beta chain was retrieved from a study of blood T cell repertoires in COVID-19. The overall study: The United States, Italy and Spain provided the acute and convalescent COVID-19 samples.

The V end was cut by 0 bases, the J end by 0 bases, with 11 bases between. Germline assignment: CDR1 SGHRS and CDR2 YFSETQ. The CDR3 sequence is 16 residues long. Clones were read by immunoSEQ multiplex PCR, and TCRdb kept only the in-frame ones, dropping some. Altogether 270,000 or so clones are present, less than 85% being singletons, with the ten largest covering roughly 3.1%. This chain joins TRBV5-1 and TRBJ2-3; D is possibly TRBD1 (5 bases). The receptor comes from a woman between 18 and 30 years old with acute or convalescent COVID-19. The specimen was peripheral blood. CDR3 amino acids: CASSLVRQGSTDTQYF. The CDR3 region has the DNA TGCGCCAGCAGCTTGGTCCGTCAGGGCAGCACAGATACGCAGTATTTT.